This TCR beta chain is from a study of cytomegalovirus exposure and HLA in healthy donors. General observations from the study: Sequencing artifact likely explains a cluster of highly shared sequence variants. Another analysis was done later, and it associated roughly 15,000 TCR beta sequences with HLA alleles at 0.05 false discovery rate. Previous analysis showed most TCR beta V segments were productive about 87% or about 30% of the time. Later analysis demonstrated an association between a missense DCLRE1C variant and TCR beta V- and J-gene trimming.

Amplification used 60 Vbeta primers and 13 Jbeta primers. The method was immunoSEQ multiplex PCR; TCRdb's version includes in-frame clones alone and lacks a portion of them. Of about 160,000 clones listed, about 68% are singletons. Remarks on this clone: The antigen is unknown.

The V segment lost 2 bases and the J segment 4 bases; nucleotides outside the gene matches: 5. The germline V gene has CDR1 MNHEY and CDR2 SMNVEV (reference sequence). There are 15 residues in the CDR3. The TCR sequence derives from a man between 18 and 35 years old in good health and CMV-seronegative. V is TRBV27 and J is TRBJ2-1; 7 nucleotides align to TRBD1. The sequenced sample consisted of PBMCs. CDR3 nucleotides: TGTGCCAGCAGTTTAGGACAGGCGAATTACAATGAGCAGTTCTTC. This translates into CASSLGQANYNEQFF.